This T cell receptor (beta chain) emerged from a study of T cells in Graves' hyperthyroidism and ophthalmopathy (dated by TCRdb to the late 2010s). With regard to the full study: To identify TCR V-J signatures that set the groups apart, the researchers used a discovery cohort of more than 95 patients, made up of under 50 with Graves' ophthalmopathy and about 59 with stable Graves' hyperthyroidism. Whether ophthalmopathy could be predicted prospectively was tested in an independent validation cohort made up of 18 hyperthyroidism patients plus 17 patients who later progressed to ophthalmopathy. The 90 to 100 discovery patients were randomly divided into training and test sets at a 7:3 ratio. In more than five Graves' hyperthyroidism patients, the study also compared T-cell repertoires from thyroid tissue with T-cell repertoires from blood. After blood sampling, hyperthyroidism patients were treated with methimazole at a starting dose of 30 mg daily, and ophthalmopathy patients were treated with high-dose intravenous methylprednisolone. TCR Vbeta CDR3 sequencing of 135 peripheral blood samples (around 45 ophthalmopathy, over 70 hyperthyroidism and roughly 17 progressor patients) is reported in the paper.

Results the study describes overall, beyond this receptor: Sample size was not statistically predetermined, and blinding of investigators to group allocation was not performed. During validation, the model predicted progression to ophthalmopathy a median of approximately six months ahead of onset, with almost 71% sensitivity and roughly 75% specificity. Most expanded thyroid clonotypes (frequency above 0.001) were also detected in blood, suggesting blood repertoires may reflect thyroid immune responses. A 13 V-J signature model separated ophthalmopathy from stable hyperthyroidism, with 87.88% sensitivity and roughly 81% specificity in cross-validation and 80%/75% in testing.

Stable Graves' hyperthyroidism was defined as the absence of progression to ophthalmopathy over 18 months of follow-up. Hyperthyroidism patients were aged 18 to 65 years and newly diagnosed, with disease duration of less than 2 months. The study excluded patients with uncontrolled infections, other autoimmune diseases, pregnancy or lactation. Clinical symptoms, serum thyroxine and TRAb, thyroid ultrasound, and orbital computed tomography formed the basis for the diagnoses. Total RNA was extracted using Trizol reagent, and RNA quality was assessed on an Agilent 2100 Bioanalyzer. In this sample, this clonotype turned up many times. The target of this receptor is not known. Per-base qualities were not stored, and no clone one base away is much larger. The TCR beta CDR3 regions were amplified from the RNA transcripts. The first round of RT-PCR for the TCR CDR3 was performed with the HTBI primer set and the Qiagen OneStep RT-PCR kit. Libraries were constructed in a second round of multiplex PCR, after which size selection and purification were carried out. The libraries were sequenced on an Illumina HiSeq2000 using paired-end 100 bp reads. Per the original workflow: SOAPnuke was used to process the raw data, throwing out any read that contained adapters or uncalled bases, had a mean Phred below 15, or lacked an exact constant-primer or identifier match. High-quality paired reads were merged with COPE v1.2.5, and unique nucleotide sequences were defined as clonotypes. Clonotypes were aligned to IMGT TRBV, TRBD and TRBJ reference segments using MiTCR v1.1. Only V-J combinations with frequency above 0.0001, covering 99% to 99.2% of repertoires, were analysed. The TCS score was defined as the ratio of F50 (clonal expansion) to E x V (chaos), calculated using BLOSUM62-based TCRdist between CDR3 peptides within each V-J. Welch's t-statistics and random forest reduced 500 to 550 V-J features to roughly 13, which were used in a naive Bayes classifier (R e1071). TCRdb reprocessed the public reads (quality trimming at Q25 with fastp, clone calling with MiXCR) and kept in-frame beta chains. Rows matching on CDR3 protein sequence are summarized as one entry with the most common DNA and genes. The authors' filters were not applied to this entry. The sample data list hundreds of thousands of distinct CDR3 sequences, and around 45% of these were observed just once. The ten largest make up approximately 8.2% of the sample.

The CDR3 has 16 amino acids, counting the end cysteine and phenylalanine. Just CDR3 DNA is preserved here, 48 bases in frame from base 1. Trimming at the junction amounts to 2 bases on V and 1 base on J, and the germline ends lie 13 bases apart. CDR1 and CDR2 were assigned from the germline V gene as KGHDR and SFDVKD. Sequenced sample: peripheral blood or thyroid tissue (not recorded which). This chain is built from TRBV24-1 and TRBJ2-5; TRBD2 might be the D gene, on 6 matching bases. This receptor was obtained from a woman aged 18 to 35 with Graves' hyperthyroidism. Donor details come from another sample of the same person, matched by shared clones. DNA sequence: TGTGCCACCAGTGATTCAAGCGGGCCCTTCCAAGAGACCCAGTACTTC. Translated, this is CATSDSSGPFQETQYF.